Listed below are T cell receptor beta chains from one sample, sequenced in a study of beta chain features in type 1 diabetes. Repertoires were generated with immunoSEQ multiplex PCR, while TCRdb's copy carries only in-frame clones and drops some. The data contain 300,000 to 350,000 clones, roughly 21% of them singletons. Sequencing input: naive CD4+ T cells from blood. The receptors shown here come from a young woman in good health. Both conserved end residues are part of each CDR3. The order of the fields is D gene, V gene, J gene, clone size, CDR3 protein, CDR3 DNA. D genes are given only for firm matches. The size of a clone is reported for some rows only, either as once, few or many, or as a class for expanded clones.

d_call: .
v_call: TRBV11-2
j_call: TRBJ2-7
clone_size: .
cdr3_aa: CASSLYTSQVSYEQYF
cdr3_nt: TGTGCCAGCAGCCTCTATACTAGTCAGGTCTCCTACGAGCAGTACTTC

d_call: TRBD2
v_call: TRBV14
j_call: TRBJ2-7
clone_size: few
cdr3_aa: CASSQEIGLAGGLATYEQYF
cdr3_nt: TGTGCCAGCAGCCAAGAAATCGGACTAGCGGGAGGGCTCGCAACCTACGAGCAGTACTTC

d_call: TRBD1
v_call: TRBV5-1
j_call: TRBJ2-1
clone_size: .
cdr3_aa: CASSYLHRGHNEQFF
cdr3_nt: TGCGCCAGCAGCTATCTTCATAGGGGGCACAATGAGCAGTTCTTC

d_call: .
v_call: TRBV6-6
j_call: TRBJ2-4
clone_size: .
cdr3_aa: CASGGAENIQYF
cdr3_nt: TGTGCCAGCGGGGGGGCGGAAAACATTCAGTACTTC

d_call: TRBD1
v_call: TRBV9
j_call: TRBJ2-7
clone_size: few
cdr3_aa: CASSVADRGYEQYF
cdr3_nt: TGTGCCAGCAGCGTAGCTGACAGGGGCTACGAGCAGTACTTC

d_call: TRBD1
v_call: TRBV23-1
j_call: TRBJ1-1
clone_size: .
cdr3_aa: CASSQRQGAITEAFF
cdr3_nt: TGCGCCAGCAGTCAAAGACAGGGGGCCATCACTGAAGCTTTCTTT

d_call: TRBD2
v_call: TRBV9
j_call: TRBJ2-5
clone_size: .
cdr3_aa: CASSRGAGVQETQYF
cdr3_nt: TGTGCCAGCAGCCGAGGAGCGGGGGTACAAGAGACCCAGTACTTC

d_call: .
v_call: TRBV4-1
j_call: TRBJ2-5
clone_size: .
cdr3_aa: CASSQIFQETQYF
cdr3_nt: TGCGCCAGCAGCCAAATCTTTCAAGAGACCCAGTACTTC

d_call: .
v_call: TRBV5-1
j_call: TRBJ1-1
clone_size: .
cdr3_aa: CASSLGAEAFF
cdr3_nt: TGCGCCAGCAGCTTGGGGGCAGAAGCTTTCTTT

d_call: .
v_call: TRBV4-1
j_call: TRBJ1-5
clone_size: few
cdr3_aa: CASSQDTVGPGQPQHF
cdr3_nt: TGCGCCAGCAGCCAAGATACGGTTGGGCCCGGTCAGCCCCAGCATTTT

d_call: .
v_call: TRBV9
j_call: TRBJ2-1
clone_size: .
cdr3_aa: CASSVGGVNEQFF
cdr3_nt: TGTGCCAGCAGCGTAGGAGGCGTCAATGAGCAGTTCTTC

d_call: TRBD1
v_call: TRBV4-1
j_call: TRBJ1-5
clone_size: few
cdr3_aa: CASSRTGEGSNQPQHF
cdr3_nt: TGCGCCAGCAGCAGGACAGGGGAGGGAAGCAATCAGCCCCAGCATTTT

d_call: .
v_call: TRBV11-1
j_call: TRBJ1-6
clone_size: few
cdr3_aa: CASSVPGHPFSYNSPLHF
cdr3_nt: TGTGCCAGCAGCGTACCGGGACACCCATTCTCCTATAATTCACCCCTCCACTTT

d_call: TRBD1
v_call: TRBV2
j_call: TRBJ2-1
clone_size: few
cdr3_aa: CATTGTGHNEQFF
cdr3_nt: TGTGCCACCACCGGGACAGGGCACAATGAGCAGTTCTTC

d_call: TRBD1
v_call: TRBV7-9
j_call: TRBJ2-7
clone_size: .
cdr3_aa: CASSLKGTGLYEQYF
cdr3_nt: TGTGCCAGCAGCTTAAAAGGGACAGGGTTATACGAGCAGTACTTC

d_call: TRBD2
v_call: TRBV15
j_call: TRBJ2-3
clone_size: few
cdr3_aa: CATSRGPSGNTDTQYF
cdr3_nt: TGTGCCACCAGCAGAGGGCCTAGCGGGAACACGGATACGCAGTATTTT

d_call: .
v_call: TRBV5-1
j_call: TRBJ1-4
clone_size: few
cdr3_aa: CASSLAAGKLFF
cdr3_nt: TGCGCCAGCAGCTTGGCCGCGGGAAAACTGTTTTTT

d_call: TRBD1
v_call: TRBV5-6
j_call: TRBJ2-3
clone_size: once
cdr3_aa: CASMAGGRDTQYF
cdr3_nt: TGTGCCAGCATGGCAGGGGGCCGGGATACGCAGTATTTT

d_call: TRBD1
v_call: TRBV29-1
j_call: TRBJ1-1
clone_size: few
cdr3_aa: CSVVTGTDNTEAFF
cdr3_nt: TGCAGCGTCGTTACCGGGACAGACAACACTGAAGCTTTCTTT

d_call: .
v_call: TRBV18
j_call: TRBJ2-3
clone_size: few
cdr3_aa: CASSPLEGTDTQYF
cdr3_nt: TGTGCCAGCTCACCACTCGAGGGAACAGATACGCAGTATTTT

d_call: TRBD2
v_call: TRBV5-1
j_call: TRBJ2-3
clone_size: .
cdr3_aa: CASRLAGGANTQYF
cdr3_nt: TGCGCCAGTCGACTAGCGGGGGGGGCCAATACGCAGTATTTT

d_call: TRBD1
v_call: TRBV4-2
j_call: TRBJ1-1
clone_size: .
cdr3_aa: CASSSDRRLPNTEAFF
cdr3_nt: TGTGCCAGCTCATCGGACAGGCGGCTGCCCAACACTGAAGCTTTCTTT

d_call: .
v_call: TRBV29-1
j_call: TRBJ2-2
clone_size: .
cdr3_aa: CSVEERQRAGGNTGELFF
cdr3_nt: TGCAGCGTTGAAGAACGCCAGCGGGCAGGGGGGAACACCGGGGAGCTGTTTTTT

d_call: TRBD2
v_call: TRBV6-5
j_call: TRBJ2-1
clone_size: .
cdr3_aa: CASSYSLTSGSYEQFF
cdr3_nt: TGTGCCAGCAGTTACTCCTTGACTAGCGGGAGCTATGAGCAGTTCTTC

d_call: .
v_call: TRBV4-1
j_call: TRBJ1-2
clone_size: .
cdr3_aa: CASSHSLRQKSYGYTF
cdr3_nt: TGCGCCAGCAGCCACTCCCTACGACAGAAATCCTATGGCTACACCTTC

d_call: .
v_call: TRBV30
j_call: TRBJ2-2
clone_size: .
cdr3_aa: CAWRSRRQDTGELFF
cdr3_nt: TGTGCCTGGAGAAGTAGGAGACAGGACACCGGGGAGCTGTTTTTT

d_call: .
v_call: TRBV5-1
j_call: TRBJ2-5
clone_size: .
cdr3_aa: CASSLVGQGYQETQYF
cdr3_nt: TGCGCCAGCAGCTTGGTCGGCCAGGGGTACCAAGAGACCCAGTACTTC

d_call: .
v_call: TRBV29-1
j_call: TRBJ1-1
clone_size: .
cdr3_aa: CSVGNNLQGTEAFF
cdr3_nt: TGCAGCGTTGGTAACAACCTCCAGGGAACTGAAGCTTTCTTT

d_call: TRBD1
v_call: TRBV30
j_call: TRBJ1-4
clone_size: once
cdr3_aa: CAWSSGQGRTEKLFF
cdr3_nt: TGTGCCTGGAGCTCAGGACAGGGTCGGACTGAAAAACTGTTTTTT

d_call: TRBD1
v_call: TRBV9
j_call: TRBJ2-7
clone_size: few
cdr3_aa: CASSRGTGVSYEQYF
cdr3_nt: TGTGCCAGCAGCCGGGGGACAGGGGTTTCCTACGAGCAGTACTTC

d_call: .
v_call: TRBV18
j_call: TRBJ2-7
clone_size: few
cdr3_aa: CASSPDSTYEQYF
cdr3_nt: TGTGCCAGCTCACCGGACTCGACATACGAGCAGTACTTC

d_call: TRBD2
v_call: TRBV7-2
j_call: TRBJ2-7
clone_size: few
cdr3_aa: CASSVQRGASYEQYF
cdr3_nt: TGTGCCAGCAGCGTCCAGCGGGGGGCCTCCTACGAGCAGTACTTC

d_call: TRBD2
v_call: TRBV5-1
j_call: TRBJ2-7
clone_size: few
cdr3_aa: CASSFLAGGSYEQYF
cdr3_nt: TGCGCCAGCAGCTTCCTAGCGGGAGGGTCCTACGAGCAGTACTTC

d_call: TRBD2
v_call: TRBV5-4
j_call: TRBJ2-5
clone_size: .
cdr3_aa: CASSLAGTSEETQYF
cdr3_nt: TGTGCCAGCAGCTTGGCCGGGACTAGCGAAGAGACCCAGTACTTC

d_call: .
v_call: TRBV9
j_call: TRBJ1-4
clone_size: .
cdr3_aa: CASSADPREEKLFF
cdr3_nt: TGTGCCAGCAGCGCAGATCCCCGGGAGGAAAAACTGTTTTTT

d_call: TRBD2
v_call: TRBV9
j_call: TRBJ2-5
clone_size: .
cdr3_aa: CASSTWTSGGAETQYF
cdr3_nt: TGTGCCAGCAGCACCTGGACTAGCGGGGGAGCAGAGACCCAGTACTTC

d_call: .
v_call: TRBV10-3
j_call: TRBJ2-7
clone_size: few
cdr3_aa: CAISYQGQYEQYF
cdr3_nt: TGTGCCATCAGTTACCAGGGTCAGTACGAGCAGTACTTC

d_call: .
v_call: TRBV11-2
j_call: TRBJ2-7
clone_size: .
cdr3_aa: CASSLPGSLIYEQYF
cdr3_nt: TGTGCCAGCAGCTTACCCGGGAGTTTGATCTACGAGCAGTACTTC

d_call: TRBD1
v_call: TRBV18
j_call: TRBJ1-5
clone_size: .
cdr3_aa: CASSTGTGGSNQPQHF
cdr3_nt: TGTGCCAGCTCAACCGGGACAGGGGGTAGCAATCAGCCCCAGCATTTT

d_call: TRBD1
v_call: TRBV7-6
j_call: TRBJ1-1
clone_size: .
cdr3_aa: CASSSGQGEVGAFF
cdr3_nt: TGTGCCAGCAGCTCGGGACAGGGGGAGGTTGGAGCTTTCTTT

d_call: TRBD2
v_call: TRBV5-5
j_call: TRBJ2-7
clone_size: .
cdr3_aa: CASRDRPLAGGIYEQYF
cdr3_nt: TGTGCCAGCCGTGACAGACCCTTAGCGGGGGGGATCTACGAGCAGTACTTC

d_call: TRBD2
v_call: TRBV7-2
j_call: TRBJ2-3
clone_size: few
cdr3_aa: CASSLNRPGGAGDTQYF
cdr3_nt: TGTGCCAGCAGCTTAAATAGGCCCGGGGGGGCGGGAGATACGCAGTATTTT

d_call: .
v_call: TRBV5-1
j_call: TRBJ1-2
clone_size: .
cdr3_aa: CASSPTGLYGYTF
cdr3_nt: TGCGCCAGCAGTCCTACAGGCCTATATGGCTACACCTTC

d_call: .
v_call: TRBV7-9
j_call: TRBJ1-4
clone_size: few
cdr3_aa: CASSSQGSEKLFF
cdr3_nt: TGTGCCAGCAGCTCTCAGGGTAGTGAAAAACTGTTTTTT

d_call: .
v_call: TRBV10-3
j_call: TRBJ2-5
clone_size: .
cdr3_aa: CAIRNDGQTQETQYF
cdr3_nt: TGTGCCATCAGGAATGACGGACAGACTCAAGAGACCCAGTACTTC

d_call: .
v_call: TRBV29-1
j_call: TRBJ1-1
clone_size: few
cdr3_aa: CSVRHILNTEAFF
cdr3_nt: TGCAGCGTCAGACATATTCTGAACACTGAAGCTTTCTTT

d_call: TRBD1
v_call: TRBV5-1
j_call: TRBJ2-3
clone_size: few
cdr3_aa: CASSLEKTGNTDTQYF
cdr3_nt: TGCGCCAGCAGCTTGGAGAAGACAGGGAACACAGATACGCAGTATTTT

d_call: .
v_call: TRBV7-9
j_call: TRBJ2-5
clone_size: few
cdr3_aa: CASSLAVGGETQYF
cdr3_nt: TGTGCCAGCAGCTTAGCGGTGGGCGGGGAGACCCAGTACTTC

d_call: TRBD2
v_call: TRBV12-5
j_call: TRBJ2-3
clone_size: few
cdr3_aa: CASGFAPGLKALGTQYF
cdr3_nt: TGTGCTAGTGGTTTCGCACCGGGACTAAAGGCCCTGGGTACGCAGTATTTT

d_call: .
v_call: TRBV2
j_call: TRBJ1-4
clone_size: .
cdr3_aa: CASSESVEYEKLFF
cdr3_nt: TGTGCCAGCAGTGAATCCGTGGAGTATGAAAAACTGTTTTTT

d_call: TRBD2
v_call: TRBV7-2
j_call: TRBJ2-5
clone_size: few
cdr3_aa: CASSSRTSEETQYF
cdr3_nt: TGTGCCAGCAGCTCAAGGACTAGCGAAGAGACCCAGTACTTC

d_call: .
v_call: TRBV9
j_call: TRBJ2-1
clone_size: .
cdr3_aa: CASSVLETASNNEQFF
cdr3_nt: TGTGCCAGCAGCGTATTAGAGACAGCCTCGAACAATGAGCAGTTCTTC

d_call: .
v_call: TRBV19
j_call: TRBJ2-7
clone_size: .
cdr3_aa: CASSIGGSYEQYF
cdr3_nt: TGTGCCAGTAGTATTGGCGGCTCCTACGAGCAGTACTTC